This T cell receptor (beta chain) is from a study of beta chain features in type 1 diabetes. At the level of the study: Across all samples, fewer than 140 million sorted cells were examined. General study results and limits: All four CD4+ subsets of Type 1 diabetes patients contained TCRB CDR3s that were moderately but significantly shorter.

The CDR3 sequence is 14 residues long. CDR1 is SGHAT, CDR2 FQNNGV, per germline. V lost 6 bases, J lost 0 bases, and 12 bases lay in between. Expressed TCRB transcripts were sequenced because the isolated RNA had all been reverse transcribed beforehand. Only in-frame clones appear in the TCRdb table, and some are missing; sequencing was by immunoSEQ multiplex PCR. This table has around 250,000 clones, around 13% appearing once. Stem cell-like memory, regulatory, central memory and naive CD4+ cells were sorted via CD45RO/CCR7/CD25/CD127/CD95/CD27. The purity of all sorted populations exceeded 95%. In regard to this clone: Antigen specificity is unknown.

The chain couples TRBV11-2 to TRBJ2-7; no clear D. Material for sequencing was naive CD4+ T cells from blood. The receptor's source is a young man with type 1 diabetes. This CDR3 reads CASSPVSSSYEQYF. CDR3 nucleotide sequence: TGTGCCAGCAGTCCCGTCTCTAGCTCCTACGAGCAGTACTTC.